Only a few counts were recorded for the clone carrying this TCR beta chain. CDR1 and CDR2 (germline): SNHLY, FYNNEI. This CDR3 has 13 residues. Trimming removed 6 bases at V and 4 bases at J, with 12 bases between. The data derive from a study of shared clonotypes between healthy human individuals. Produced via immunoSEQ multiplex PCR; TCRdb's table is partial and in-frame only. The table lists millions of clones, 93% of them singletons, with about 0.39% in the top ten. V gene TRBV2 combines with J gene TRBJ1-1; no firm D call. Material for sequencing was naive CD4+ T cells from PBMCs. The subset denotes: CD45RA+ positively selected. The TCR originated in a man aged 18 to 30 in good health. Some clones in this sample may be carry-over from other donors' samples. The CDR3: CASSLQTTTEAFF. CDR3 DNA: TGTGCCAGCAGCCTACAGACAACCACTGAAGCTTTCTTT.